This TCR beta chain stems from a study of cytomegalovirus exposure and HLA in healthy donors. The study ran its PCR with 60 Vbeta and 13 Jbeta primers. Some clones are missing from TCRdb's copy, which holds only in-frame ones; the method was immunoSEQ multiplex PCR. The profile shows 210,000 or so clones, around 79% of them singletons. Overall study results and limits: A few V segments could not be told apart, such as TRBV6-2 and TRBV6-3, and were left out. Sequencing likely caused a cluster of highly shared sequence variants.

Regarding this clone: Its antigen is currently unknown.

The ends were cut back, 4 bases at V and 4 bases at J, with 11 bases in the middle. The CDR3 extends over 14 amino acids. Per the germline V gene, CDR1 is SGHDT and CDR2 is YYEEEE. Sequenced: PBMCs. The sequence was obtained from a girl aged 2 to 10 in good health and CMV-seronegative. J is TRBJ2-2 and V is TRBV5-6; D is ambiguous. CDR3 bases: TGTGCCAGCAGCCACACCCGTGCCACCGGGGAGCTGTTTTTT. This sequence encodes CASSHTRATGELFF.